The rows below give T cell receptor beta chains drawn from one sample of a study of CD8+ T cells in alopecia areata. TCRdb keeps only in-frame clones here, not all; method: immunoSEQ multiplex PCR. The sample holds 250,000 to 350,000 clones; roughly 63% are singletons and the top ten take about 0.89%. This specimen consisted of CD4+ T cells sorted from blood, obtained around week 53, from a patient treated with tofacitinib. These receptors came from a human donor with alopecia areata. Both conserved end residues are part of each CDR3. A D gene is named only where the DNA matches it firmly. A clone size is listed for some rows: how often the clone was seen (once, few, many), or a class if it is expanded.

.	few	TRBV7-3	TRBJ1-1	TGTGCCAGCAGCTTAAAGGCAGGCCACACTGAAGCTTTCTTT	CASSLKAGHTEAFF
.	.	TRBV12-5	TRBJ1-2	TGTGCTAGTGGTTTGGGACAAAGGTCCACCTTC	CASGLGQRSTF
.	few	TRBV5-1	TRBJ2-4	TGCGCCAGCAGCACCAGGGGATTAAAGGGCAAAAACATTCAGTACTTC	CASSTRGLKGKNIQYF
TRBD1	.	TRBV29-1	TRBJ2-1	TGCAGCGTTGAAGGGGGACAGGGTCTCTACAATGAGCAGTTCTTC	CSVEGGQGLYNEQFF
TRBD2	.	TRBV25-1	TRBJ2-7	TGTGCCAGCAGTGAGGCGGGCGGGGGATACTACGAGCAGTACTTC	CASSEAGGGYYEQYF
.	few	TRBV10-3	TRBJ2-5	TGTGCCACCAGCTCTGGCAGGACCGAAGAGACCCAGTACTTC	CATSSGRTEETQYF
.	.	TRBV5-6	TRBJ1-2	TGTGCCAGCAGCCAAGCCGGGACCACTTATGGCTACACCTTC	CASSQAGTTYGYTF
TRBD2	.	TRBV5-1	TRBJ2-3	TGCGCCAGCAGCGAACAGCGGGGGGGCACAGATACGCAGTATTTT	CASSEQRGGTDTQYF
.	few	TRBV7-9	TRBJ1-1	TGTGCCAGCAGCGCCCGGGGGGGCGCTGGAACTGAAGCTTTCTTT	CASSARGGAGTEAFF
.	few	TRBV15	TRBJ2-1	TGTGCCACCAGCAGAGATGTGATGGGTGAGCAGTTCTTC	CATSRDVMGEQFF
TRBD1	.	TRBV11-1	TRBJ2-3	TGTGCCAGCAGCCCACGGCGACAGGGGACTAGCACAGATACGCAGTATTTT	CASSPRRQGTSTDTQYF
.	.	TRBV5-1	TRBJ1-2	TGCGCCAGCAGCACAGGGAATGGCTATGGCTACACCTTC	CASSTGNGYGYTF
.	.	TRBV5-6	TRBJ1-1	TGTGCCAGCAGCTTAGCGGTCGTCACTGAAGCTTTCTTT	CASSLAVVTEAFF
.	.	TRBV12-5	TRBJ1-5	TGTGCTAGTGGTTTGAGGGATCAGCCCCAGCATTTT	CASGLRDQPQHF
.	.	TRBV6-6	TRBJ2-5	TGTGCCAGCAGTGGGGGGCAGGGCCTCAGGGAGACCCAGTACTTC	CASSGGQGLRETQYF
.	.	TRBV5-1	TRBJ1-6	TGCGCCAGCAGTGCCGACTCGAATAATTCACCCCTCCACTTT	CASSADSNNSPLHF
.	few	TRBV4-3	TRBJ2-1	TGCGCCAGCAGCCAAAGGCCGGCAGGGGTAGGTGATGAGCAGTTCTTC	CASSQRPAGVGDEQFF
.	.	TRBV4-3	TRBJ2-1	TGCGCCAGCAGCCAAGAAGTACAGGGCAATGAGCAGTTCTTC	CASSQEVQGNEQFF
.	.	TRBV5-6	TRBJ2-7	TGTGCCAGCAGACCCACGGGAGCCACCTACGAGCAGTACTTC	CASRPTGATYEQYF
.	few	TRBV4-3	TRBJ1-4	TGCGCCAGCAGCCCCGGGCAGACGAGGGGTGAAAAACTGTTTTTT	CASSPGQTRGEKLFF
.	few	TRBV7-9	TRBJ2-7	TGTGCCAGCAGCTCCTACAGGGACTCCTACGAGCAGTACTTC	CASSSYRDSYEQYF
TRBD1	.	TRBV5-6	TRBJ1-2	TGTGCCAGCAGCCTCGGACAGGGTTGGGGCTACACCTTC	CASSLGQGWGYTF
.	.	TRBV29-1	TRBJ2-7	TGCAGTGCCAATGGGGGGACCTACGAGCAGTACTTC	CSANGGTYEQYF